This entry lists 9 T cell receptor beta chains sequenced from one sample in a study of cytomegalovirus exposure and HLA in healthy donors. The primer mix had 60 Vbeta and 13 Jbeta primers. The repertoire was sequenced with immunoSEQ multiplex PCR; TCRdb's copy has only in-frame clones and lacks some. The table includes about 160,000 clones, about three quarters detected once. The sample was PBMCs. These receptors were collected from a woman between 35 and 50 years old in good health and CMV-seropositive.

This chain joins TRBV7-9 and TRBJ2-7, with unresolved D. Trimming took off 2 bases at V and 3 bases at J, with 5 bases between the two ends. This CDR3 region has 12 residues. Germline CDR1 and CDR2: SEHNR and FQNEAQ (reference sequence). CDR3 DNA sequence: TGTGCCAGCAGCTTACCCAGCTACGAGCAGTACTTC. Protein product: CASSLPSYEQYF.

The rearrangement links TRBV9 to TRBJ1-1, with D tentatively TRBD1 (6 bases). CDR3 length: 13 amino acids. Germline V lookup: CDR1 SGDLS, CDR2 YYNGEE. Trimming took 0 bases from V and 4 from J, leaving 7 bases between them. The CDR3 sequence: CASSVGGLTEAFF. The CDR3 region has the DNA TGTGCCAGCAGCGTAGGGGGGCTCACTGAAGCTTTCTTT.

CDR3 protein: CASSLVAGGIDEQYF. The DNA for the CDR3 is TGTGCCAGCAGCTTAGTTGCGGGGGGGATTGACGAGCAGTACTTC. The rearrangement joins TRBV7-2 to TRBJ2-7; 9 bases fit TRBD2. V trimming: 1 base; J trimming: 5 bases; junction bases outside the gene matches: 6. The CDR3 spans 15 residues. Per germline, CDR1 SGHTA and CDR2 FQGNSA.

The chain links TRBV6-1 to TRBJ2-2; a weak D match, TRBD1 (6 bases). Trimming shortened V by 5 bases and J by 1 base, and 8 bases separated the two germline ends. The CDR3 is 14 amino acids. Looked up from germline, CDR1 is MNHNS and CDR2 is SASEGT. The CDR3 sequence is CASSLRGNTGELFF. As DNA, the CDR3 is TGTGCCAGCAGTCTCAGGGGGAACACCGGGGAGCTGTTTTTT.

This chain joins TRBV5-1 and TRBJ1-2; D is unclear. The length of the CDR3 is 12 residues. Trimming took off 5 bases at V and 1 base at J, with 6 bases between the two ends. Germline CDR1 and CDR2: SGHRS and YFSETQ. CDR3 region: CASREDNYGYTF. CDR3 coding DNA: TGCGCCAGCAGGGAGGATAACTATGGCTACACCTTC.

The V gene is TRBV5-6, the J gene TRBJ1-2; 8 nucleotides match TRBD1. CDR3 size: 18 residues. With 1 base clipped from V and 8 bases from J, the junction kept 19 bases outside the gene matches. Germline V gene lookup returns CDR1 SGHDT and CDR2 YYEEEE. CDR3 sequence: CASSLYGTGLTYAKGYTF. The CDR3 nucleotides are TGTGCCAGCAGCTTGTATGGGACAGGACTCACCTATGCTAAGGGCTACACCTTC.

This chain joins TRBV25-1 and TRBJ2-5; no firm D call. The CDR3 covers 15 residues. CDR1 is MGHDK and CDR2 is SYGVNS in the germline V gene. Trimming stripped 1 base from V and 0 bases from J, with 9 bases between. The CDR3 region has the DNA TGTGCCAGCAGTGAATCCCGCCAGTACCAAGAGACCCAGTACTTC. Its translation is CASSESRQYQETQYF.

The J gene is TRBJ2-1, the V gene TRBV29-1; 10 bases are shared with TRBD2. The germline CDR1 and CDR2 sequences are SQVTM and ANQGSEA. This CDR3 comprises 14 residues. J gave up 4 bases and V 6 bases, and 6 bases lay outside the gene matches. The DNA of the CDR3 is TGCAGCGTCCCCTCAGCGGGGGGGTACAATGAGCAGTTCTTC. It encodes CSVPSAGGYNEQFF.

This rearrangement joins TRBV29-1 to TRBJ1-2, with 7 bases matching TRBD1. V gave up 6 bases and J gave up 4 bases; unmatched junction bases: 8. Germline CDR1 SQVTM, CDR2 ANQGSEA. The CDR3 runs 13 residues. CDR3 amino acids: CSVGTGVGYGYTF. The CDR3, as DNA: TGCAGCGTCGGTACAGGGGTCGGCTATGGCTACACCTTC.